This is a list of T cell receptor beta chains from one sample in a study of blood T cell repertoires in COVID-19. Method: immunoSEQ multiplex PCR; TCRdb's copy keeps in-frame clones and lacks some. Of 150,000 or so clones in the sample, around 80% were seen once. Sequencing was done on a sample of peripheral blood. The receptor source for this set is a human donor with acute or convalescent COVID-19. The donor label of this sample is uncertain. CDR3s include the opening cysteine and the closing phenylalanine or tryptophan. The order of the fields is CDR3 protein, CDR3 DNA, D gene, V gene, J gene, clone size. A D gene is named only where the DNA matches it firmly. The listing skips clone size in some rows; elsewhere it reads once, few, many or a size class.

CDR3: CASSPQGVREKLFF; DNA: TGTGCCAGCAGTCCACAGGGGGTAAGGGAAAAACTGTTTTTT; D: TRBD1; V: TRBV2; J: TRBJ1-4; size: .
CDR3: CASRGQGAKGYTF; DNA: TGTGCCAGCAGAGGACAGGGGGCGAAAGGCTACACCTTC; D: TRBD1; V: TRBV2; J: TRBJ1-2; size: .
CDR3: CASSPRGQGAYNEQFF; DNA: TGTGCCAGCAGCCCACGGGGACAGGGCGCCTACAATGAGCAGTTCTTC; D: TRBD1; V: TRBV9; J: TRBJ2-1; size: .
CDR3: CASSYPILNGENTIYF; DNA: TGTGCCAGCAGCTACCCTATTTTAAACGGGGAAAACACCATATATTTT; D: .; V: TRBV5-6; J: TRBJ1-3; size: .
CDR3: CASSLGQGVAETQYF; DNA: TGTGCCAGCAGTCTTGGACAGGGGGTTGCGGAGACCCAGTACTTC; D: TRBD1; V: TRBV6-6; J: TRBJ2-5; size: once
CDR3: CASTWQGANTGELFF; DNA: TGTGCCAGCACTTGGCAGGGGGCTAACACCGGGGAGCTGTTTTTT; D: TRBD1; V: TRBV6-5; J: TRBJ2-2; size: .
CDR3: CASSLNPSTGNTEAFF; DNA: TGCGCCAGCAGCCTCAATCCCTCGACAGGGAACACTGAAGCTTTCTTT; D: .; V: TRBV5-1; J: TRBJ1-1; size: once
CDR3: CASSSQETNYGYTF; DNA: TGTGCCAGCAGCTCACAGGAGACTAACTATGGCTACACCTTC; D: .; V: TRBV6-5; J: TRBJ1-2; size: .
CDR3: CASSVKDRLNSPLHF; DNA: TGTGCCAGCAGCGTAAAGGACAGACTGAATTCACCCCTCCACTTT; D: .; V: TRBV9; J: TRBJ1-6; size: few
CDR3: CASSHVSTGTTQPQHF; DNA: TGCGCCAGCAGCCATGTGTCAACAGGGACTACTCAGCCCCAGCATTTT; D: .; V: TRBV4-1; J: TRBJ1-5; size: .
CDR3: CASSQAVSLDINYGYTF; DNA: TGCGCCAGCAGCCAAGCTGTTTCTCTTGACATTAACTATGGCTACACCTTC; D: .; V: TRBV4-1; J: TRBJ1-2; size: .
CDR3: CASTPWGQRNNYGYTF; DNA: TGTGCCAGCACCCCGTGGGGACAACGAAATAACTATGGCTACACCTTC; D: .; V: TRBV5-8; J: TRBJ1-2; size: .
CDR3: CASSPQGLSGANVLTF; DNA: TGTGCCAGCAGCCCACAGGGCCTCTCTGGGGCCAACGTCCTGACTTTC; D: .; V: TRBV7-2; J: TRBJ2-6; size: .
CDR3: CASSLSVPQGGGNTIYF; DNA: TGTGCCAGCAGCTTATCGGTCCCACAGGGGGGCGGAAACACCATATATTTT; D: TRBD1; V: TRBV7-2; J: TRBJ1-3; size: .
CDR3: CASRTTDTQYF; DNA: TGTGCCAGCAGGACAACAGATACGCAGTATTTT; D: .; V: TRBV27; J: TRBJ2-3; size: .
CDR3: CASSSVGGNTEAFF; DNA: TGCGCCAGCAGCTCGGTCGGGGGGAACACTGAAGCTTTCTTT; D: .; V: TRBV5-1; J: TRBJ1-1; size: .
CDR3: CASSLPGLGSVTQYF; DNA: TGTGCCAGCAGTCTCCCGGGACTCGGTAGTGTGACCCAGTACTTC; D: .; V: TRBV3-1/TRBV3-2; J: TRBJ2-5; size: once
CDR3: CASIRTGISEAFF; DNA: TGTGCCAGTATCCGGACAGGGATATCTGAAGCTTTCTTT; D: TRBD1; V: TRBV19; J: TRBJ1-1; size: few
CDR3: CASSSGTLTRGYEQYF; DNA: TGTGCCAGTTCCTCCGGGACTCTAACGCGGGGCTACGAGCAGTACTTC; D: .; V: TRBV19; J: TRBJ2-7; size: few
CDR3: CASSLSAGTGSNSPLHF; DNA: TGTGCCAGCAGTTTATCGGCCGGGACAGGGAGTAATTCACCCCTCCACTTT; D: TRBD1; V: TRBV27; J: TRBJ1-6; size: .
CDR3: CASRQEPRRGTEAFF; DNA: TGTGCCAGCAGACAAGAGCCCCGGAGAGGTACTGAAGCTTTCTTT; D: .; V: TRBV27; J: TRBJ1-1; size: few
CDR3: CASSPTNLAAGELFF; DNA: TGTGCCAGCAGCCCCACCAACCTAGCAGCCGGGGAGCTGTTTTTT; D: .; V: TRBV7-3; J: TRBJ2-2; size: .
CDR3: CASSQRGQGTSGNTIYF; DNA: TGTGCCAGCAGCCAAAGGGGCCAGGGGACCTCTGGAAACACCATATATTTT; D: .; V: TRBV3-1/TRBV3-2; J: TRBJ1-3; size: .
CDR3: CASSIIGQKNIQYF; DNA: TGTGCCAGTAGTATAATAGGACAGAAAAACATTCAGTACTTC; D: .; V: TRBV19; J: TRBJ2-4; size: .
CDR3: CASSSLKGLGGDTEAFF; DNA: TGTGCCAGCAGCTCATTAAAAGGGCTCGGGGGGGACACTGAAGCTTTCTTT; D: .; V: TRBV7-8; J: TRBJ1-1; size: .
CDR3: CASSGDRGNTEAFF; DNA: TGTGCCAGCAGCGGTGACAGGGGGAACACTGAAGCTTTCTTT; D: TRBD1; V: TRBV7-2; J: TRBJ1-1; size: many
CDR3: CASLSGQGGKAFF; DNA: TGTGCCAGCTTATCCGGACAGGGAGGAAAAGCTTTCTTT; D: TRBD1; V: TRBV28; J: TRBJ1-1; size: .
CDR3: CASSQTGNQPQHF; DNA: TGTGCCAGCAGCCAAACGGGTAATCAGCCCCAGCATTTT; D: .; V: TRBV14; J: TRBJ1-5; size: .